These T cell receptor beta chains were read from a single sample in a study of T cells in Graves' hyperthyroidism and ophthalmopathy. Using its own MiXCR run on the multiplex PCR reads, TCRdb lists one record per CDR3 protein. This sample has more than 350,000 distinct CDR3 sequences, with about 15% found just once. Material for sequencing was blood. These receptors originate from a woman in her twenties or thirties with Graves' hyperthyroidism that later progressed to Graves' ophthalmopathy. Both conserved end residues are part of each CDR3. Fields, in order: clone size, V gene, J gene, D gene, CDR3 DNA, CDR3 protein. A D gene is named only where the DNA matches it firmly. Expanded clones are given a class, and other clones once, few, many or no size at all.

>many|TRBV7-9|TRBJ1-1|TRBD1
TGTGCCAGCAGCCCCCGGACAGGGGTTTTGGGTACTGAAGCTTTCTTT
CASSPRTGVLGTEAFF
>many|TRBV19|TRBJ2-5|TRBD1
TGTGCCAGTAGTGTCGGACAGGGGGCGGTAGAGACCCAGTACTTC
CASSVGQGAVETQYF
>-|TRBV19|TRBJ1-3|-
TGTGCCAGTAGTATTGGAACCGATGGAAACACCATATATTTT
CASSIGTDGNTIYF
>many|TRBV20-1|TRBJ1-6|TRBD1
TGCAGTGCAAGAGACCCGGGACAGGGTACTTCACCCCTCCACTTT
CSARDPGQGTSPLHF
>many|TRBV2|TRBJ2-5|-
TGTGCCAGCGAATCCCTAGGGACCCGTGGAACCCAGTACTTC
CASESLGTRGTQYF
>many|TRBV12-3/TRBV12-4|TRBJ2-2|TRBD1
TGTGCCAGCACCTTCGACTGGGACAGGGGCGTCGGGGAGCTGTTTTTT
CASTFDWDRGVGELFF
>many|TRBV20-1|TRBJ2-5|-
TGCAGTGCTAGTAGCCACCAAGAGACCCAGTACTTC
CSASSHQETQYF
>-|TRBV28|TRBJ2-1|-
TGTGCCAGCAGTTTTAACTGGGGGAACTACAATGAGCAGTTCTTC
CASSFNWGNYNEQFF
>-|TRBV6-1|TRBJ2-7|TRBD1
TGTGCCAGCAGTGAACCTCGTCGGACAGGGGCCTACGAGCAGTACTTC
CASSEPRRTGAYEQYF
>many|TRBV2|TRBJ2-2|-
TGTGCCAGCAGTGATGGGCAGGGAGACACCGGGGAGCTGTTTTTT
CASSDGQGDTGELFF
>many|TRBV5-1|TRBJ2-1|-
TGCGCCAGCAGCTTGGGTCCATCAGTCGACAATGAGCAGTTCTTC
CASSLGPSVDNEQFF
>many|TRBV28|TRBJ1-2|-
TGTGCCAGCAGTTCCGATAAGGGTCTCTATGGCTACACCTTC
CASSSDKGLYGYTF
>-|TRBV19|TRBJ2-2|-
TGTGCCAGTAGGGCGGGTAGGACGGCGAACACCGGGGAGCTGTTTTTT
CASRAGRTANTGELFF
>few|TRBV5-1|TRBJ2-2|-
TGCGCCAGCAGCTTGGGGGGCGATGAGGGGACGGTCACCGGGGAGCTGTTTTTT
CASSLGGDEGTVTGELFF
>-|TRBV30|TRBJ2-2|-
TGTGCCTGGAGGGCACAGGGTATCGGGGAGCTGTTTTTT
CAWRAQGIGELFF
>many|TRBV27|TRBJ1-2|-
TGTGCCACGAGACCCCCGGGGCAGAGGGGCTACACCTTC
CATRPPGQRGYTF
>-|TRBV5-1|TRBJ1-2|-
TGCGCCAGCAAAGAGGACAGCTTTAACTATGGCTACACCTTC
CASKEDSFNYGYTF
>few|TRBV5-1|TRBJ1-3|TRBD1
TGCGCCAGCAGCTTGTCAGGGGGCGAAAACACCATATATTTT
CASSLSGGENTIYF
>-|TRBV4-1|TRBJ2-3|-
TGCGCCAGCAGCCAGCGGATGAGCACAGATACGCAGTATTTT
CASSQRMSTDTQYF
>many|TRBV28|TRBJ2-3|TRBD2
TGTGCCAGCACCGATGGACTAGCGGGATACTCTAGCACAGATACGCAGTATTTT
CASTDGLAGYSSTDTQYF
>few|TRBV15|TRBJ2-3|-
TGTGCCACCAGCAGCCCAGATACGCAGTATTTT
CATSSPDTQYF
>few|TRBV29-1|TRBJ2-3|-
TGCAGCGTTCTTCTGGGGCGGAGCACAGATACGCAGTATTTT
CSVLLGRSTDTQYF
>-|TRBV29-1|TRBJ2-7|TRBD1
TGCAGCGTTGGCCAGGGGGTCTACGAGCAGTACTTC
CSVGQGVYEQYF
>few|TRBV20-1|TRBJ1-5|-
TGCAGTGCTAGAGACGTGAAGGCCAGCAATCAGCCCCAGCATTTT
CSARDVKASNQPQHF
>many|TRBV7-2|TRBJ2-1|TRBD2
TGTGCCAGCAGCCGACAGACCGGGACTAACCCCAATGAGCAGTTCTTC
CASSRQTGTNPNEQFF
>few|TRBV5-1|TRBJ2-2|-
TGCGCCAGCAGCAACAGTGGCACCGGGGAGCTGTTTTTT
CASSNSGTGELFF
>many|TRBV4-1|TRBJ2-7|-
TGCGCCAGCAGCCAAGCGTACCTTTACGAGCAGTACTTC
CASSQAYLYEQYF
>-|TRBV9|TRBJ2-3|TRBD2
TGTGCCAGCAGCTCTGGGGGGGTCCACACAGATACGCAGTATTTT
CASSSGGVHTDTQYF
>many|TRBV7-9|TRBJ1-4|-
TGTGCCAGCAGCCGCCCACCCCAGGGTGTCAATGAAAAACTGTTTTTT
CASSRPPQGVNEKLFF
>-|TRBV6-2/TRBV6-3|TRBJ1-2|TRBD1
TGTGCCAGCACCGGGGCTAACAAACGGGACAGAGAGAACTATGGCTACACCTTC
CASTGANKRDRENYGYTF
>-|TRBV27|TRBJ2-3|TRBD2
TGTGCCAGCAGTCTCATAGCGGGAGGGCCGGCAGATACGCAGTATTTT
CASSLIAGGPADTQYF
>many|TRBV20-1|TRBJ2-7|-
TGCAGTGCTAAGTGGGTGGGTTACGAGCAGTACTTC
CSAKWVGYEQYF
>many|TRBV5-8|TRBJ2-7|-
TGTGCCAGCAGCATCGGACTGGACTACGAGCAGTACTTC
CASSIGLDYEQYF
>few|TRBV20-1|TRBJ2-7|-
TGCAGTGCTAGAGACATTAGCTCCTACGAGCAGTACTTC
CSARDISSYEQYF
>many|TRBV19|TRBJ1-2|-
TGTGCCAGTAGTATTGCAGGGAGAGTGGGCTACTATGGCTACACCTTC
CASSIAGRVGYYGYTF
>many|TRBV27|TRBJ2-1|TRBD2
TGTGCCAGCAGTTCGGGCGGGGGAGTTTACAATGAGCAGTTCTTC
CASSSGGGVYNEQFF
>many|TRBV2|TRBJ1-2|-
TGTGCCAGCAGTGAAAGCGGGGAATATGGCTACACCTTC
CASSESGEYGYTF
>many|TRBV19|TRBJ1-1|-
TGTGCCAGTAGTATGGGGGTTGACACTGAAGCTTTCTTT
CASSMGVDTEAFF
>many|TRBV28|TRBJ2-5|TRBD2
TGTGCCAGCAGTTTATTAGCGGGGGCTTTTGGGGAGACCCAGTACTTC
CASSLLAGAFGETQYF
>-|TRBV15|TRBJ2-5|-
TGTGCCACCAGCAGAGCTGGGTTTGAGACCCAGTACTTC
CATSRAGFETQYF
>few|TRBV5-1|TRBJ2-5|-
TGCGCCAGCAGCTTGAGGGGCTCGTCCGTAGAGACCCAGTACTTC
CASSLRGSSVETQYF
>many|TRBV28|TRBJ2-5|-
TGTGCCAGCAGTTTAGCGGGGGCGGGCGGGGAGACCCAGTACTTC
CASSLAGAGGETQYF
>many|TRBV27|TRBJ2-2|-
TGTGCCAGCAGGCCCGAGGACGGGGAGCTGTTTTTT
CASRPEDGELFF
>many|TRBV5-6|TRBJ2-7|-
TGTGCCAGCAGCACAGGGTACTCTCTTGCCTACGAGCAGTACTTC
CASSTGYSLAYEQYF
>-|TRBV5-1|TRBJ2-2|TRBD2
TGCGCCAGCAGCTGGACTAGCGGGAGGTTGTCCGGGGAGCTGTTTTTT
CASSWTSGRLSGELFF
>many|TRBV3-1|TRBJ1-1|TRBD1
TGTGCCAGCAGCCAGGGACAGTGGGTCGGCACTGAAGCTTTCTTT
CASSQGQWVGTEAFF
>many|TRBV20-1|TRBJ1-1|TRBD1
TGCAGTGCTAGAGGACAGGGGGGGAACACTGAAGCTTTCTTT
CSARGQGGNTEAFF
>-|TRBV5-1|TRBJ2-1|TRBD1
TGCGCCAGCAGCGACTTGGGTCTTCGGGACAGGGAAGGACGTGAGCAGTTCTTC
CASSDLGLRDREGREQFF
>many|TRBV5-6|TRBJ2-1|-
TGTGCCAGCACTTACGGAGCCTCCAATGAGCAGTTCTTC
CASTYGASNEQFF
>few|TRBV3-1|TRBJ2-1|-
TGTGCCAGCAGCCAGGACAATGAGCAGTTCTTC
CASSQDNEQFF
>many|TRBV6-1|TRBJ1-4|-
TGTGCCAGCAGTCCTAGGCTAATTGGGGAAAAACTGTTTTTT
CASSPRLIGEKLFF
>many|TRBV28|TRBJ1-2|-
TGTGCCAGCAGTTCCTCAAAGATAGGACTTGGCTACTATGGCTACACCTTC
CASSSSKIGLGYYGYTF
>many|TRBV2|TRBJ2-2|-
TGTGCCAGCAGGGAAGTTCAGGGTTCCGGGGAGCTGTTTTTT
CASREVQGSGELFF
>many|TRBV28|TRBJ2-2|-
TGTGCCAGCAGTTCTCGACGCACCGGGGAGCTGTTTTTT
CASSSRRTGELFF
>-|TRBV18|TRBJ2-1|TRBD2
TGTGCCAGCTCACCAAGCGGGAGGGGAAATGAGCAGTTCTTC
CASSPSGRGNEQFF
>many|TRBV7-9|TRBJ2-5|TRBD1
TGTGCCAGCAGCTTGGACAGGCCCCAAGAGACCCAGTACTTC
CASSLDRPQETQYF
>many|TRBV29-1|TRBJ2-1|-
TGCAGCGTTGAGGCCGCCTTTAGCTATAGCTCCTACAATGAGCAGTTCTTC
CSVEAAFSYSSYNEQFF